This T cell receptor beta chain was identified during a study of cytomegalovirus exposure and HLA in healthy donors (TCRdb year 2017). Broadly, across the study: In an earlier analysis of 450 to 750 of the donors, 250 to 300 Gb of sequence data and 117 million unique TCR beta sequences from some 170 million T cells were reported. An early release covering roughly 640 HLA-typed donors comprised approximately 300 gigabases of sequencing data and tens of millions of unique TCR sequences. Of the 350 to 450 genotyped donors, 75% to 85% were placed in the genetic ancestry cluster associated with self-reported Caucasian donors. The study aimed to test whether cataloging public T cell receptors could reveal signatures of past pathogen exposure. Using immunosequencing, the study profiled T cell repertoires from 666 subjects and related those repertoires to cytomegalovirus serostatus. Along with the approximately 700-subject first cohort, a separate validation cohort of 120 different subjects was used. To predict cytomegalovirus infection status, the study combined high-throughput TCR immunosequencing, statistical association of individual TCRs with disease status, and machine learning. To study patterns of TCR occurrence, a later analysis re-analyzed previously published TCR beta repertoires from 500 to 850 donors and added high-resolution HLA genotyping. Rather than using new phenotypic data, the later analysis identified candidate immune exposures from TCR beta sequences and from how often those sequences occurred across donors. In an earlier analysis of 587 of the donors, high-throughput TCR beta sequencing was used to judge whether each TCR beta V gene segment behaved as functional or pseudogenic. Donor age, sex, ethnicity and CMV serostatus were collected together with the repertoire data. Genome-wide SNP genotypes for about 65% of the roughly 670 donors were used in a later genetic analysis, which treated that subset as a discovery cohort. Every repertoire in the discovery cohort had been generated on one and the same sequencing platform. Class I and class II HLA loci were covered by the typing at four-digit resolution. Typing coverage differed by locus: A, B, C, DRB1 and DQB1 were typed in roughly 629-630 donors, DQA1 in 522, DPA1 in 600 to 610, and DPB1 in 450 to 490. Several DR-DQ haplotypes were handled as single units for association and clustering because linkage in the cohort was strong. On average, around 240,000 unique TCR beta nucleotide sequences were sequenced per donor among about 400 genotyped donors of the cohort, with about 19% of those sequences being non-productive.

Library method: the immunoSEQ multiplex PCR assay. For the multiplex PCR, a mixture combining 60 forward primers for TCR Vbeta segments and 13 reverse primers for TCR Jbeta segments was used. A multiplex PCR assay on genomic DNA amplified the CDR3 region of rearranged TCR beta genes. On the Illumina HiSeq System, the amplified TCR beta libraries were sequenced as 87-base-pair reads. Regarding the original processing steps: A later analysis counted around 72 million unique TCR beta chains across the 600 to 850 repertoires, and approximately 11 million of these chains were shared by at least two donors. Raw reads were error-corrected and collapsed into unique sequences by a nearest-neighbor algorithm in which closely related sequences were merged to remove PCR and sequencing errors. To assign V, D and J gene segments, CDR3 sequences were aligned to IMGT reference sequences. For a sequence to be retained, a match of at least six nucleotides to both a V gene segment and a J gene segment was required. A rearrangement was called productive if the CDR3 had no stop codons and remained in frame with V and J, and every other rearrangement was called non-productive. Following IMGT convention, CDR3 was defined as the stretch from the second conserved V-encoded cysteine up to the conserved J-encoded phenylalanine. The earlier analysis of about 530 of the donors excluded any sequence lacking an unambiguous match to a single V gene segment. In an earlier analysis of some 590 of the donors, a V segment was called functional when productive rearrangements were above 56.7%, and segregating when the standard deviation between donors exceeded 5%. A statistical classification framework was built for diagnosing cytomegalovirus status from the catalog of TCR beta chain sequences. In a later analysis, TCR nucleotide sequences were compared against IMGT/GENE-DB human TR gene sequences so that V and J genes could be assigned. In a later analysis, CDR3 sequences and most-parsimonious VDJ recombination scenarios were assigned using the TCRdist pipeline. In a later analysis, each TCR beta chain was defined by its CDR3 amino acid sequence together with its V-gene family, and reads without a unique V-gene family were excluded. To address suspected cross-contamination and a sequencing artifact, a later analysis removed under 600 highly shared, low-generation-probability nucleotide sequences. In a later analysis, a clonal expansion index for each public chain was calculated from normalized within-repertoire ranks of inferred template counts. In a later analysis, generation probabilities were computed using a VDJ recombination model fitted to out-of-frame rearrangements, and the results were checked against IGoR. In a later analysis, hypergeometric tests were used to score TCR-TCR, TCR-HLA and TCR-CMV co-occurrence, with a repertoire-size bias correction applied to TCR pairs. A later analysis estimated false discovery rates by permuting HLA or CMV assignments 20 times. In a later analysis, co-occurring TCRs were grouped using DBSCAN, and TCRdist sequence similarity was added for clustering within HLA-allele-positive subsets. For co-occurrence clustering, repertoires with fewer than 30,000 or more than 120,000 public chains were excluded, along with 4 to 6 repertoires with anomalous nucleotide sharing. Here the immuneACCESS table is served through TCRdb, limited to in-frame sequences with V and J called. Missing clones are a known gap in these copies; in checked studies unresolved V genes cover under half, and the rest lacks a known reason. The V and J calls and clone size are taken from that table; D and trimming were inferred from the DNA. This sample is represented by some 90,000 clones; approximately 80% of them were singletons. The top ten hold about 2.9% of the sample.

Overall study outcomes, separate from this receptor: Across donors, most TCR sequences were observed very rarely, whereas some public TCRs were present in many individuals. A further reported finding was that TCR beta sequences accurately predicted the HLA-A and HLA-B alleles for most subjects in the first cohort. Strong co-occurrence of HLA alleles, especially DR and DQ, made assigning TCR associations to individual alleles difficult. A later analysis reported that several top co-occurrence clusters appeared linked to parvovirus B19, influenza, CMV and Epstein-Barr virus. Cytomegalovirus status was reported to be diagnosed by the classifier with high specificity and sensitivity in both the original and validation cohorts. Three of the identified cytomegalovirus-associated TCR beta chains were confirmed in vitro to be specific for cytomegalovirus antigens. Because HLA typing was unavailable for some donors at each locus, only the typed subset was used in association tests. Linkage disequilibrium might explain the correlated functional status among segregating V segments, but an unknown experimental factor could not be ruled out. The cohort was sequenced for TCR beta chains only, and without alpha or paired-chain data the features that could be detected were limited. A later analysis associated around 16,000 TCR beta sequences with specific HLA alleles at a false discovery rate of 0.05. In a later analysis, HLA-associated TCR beta chains were found to be more clonally expanded and to have lower generation probabilities than equally common non-associated chains. The study gave a list of about 150 TCR beta chains associated with cytomegalovirus. The sequencing pipeline was judged likely to have produced a cluster of highly shared sequence variants as a technical artifact. Most CMV-associated TCR beta chains appeared to be HLA-restricted in a later analysis, and the HLA associations seemed to be driven largely by CMV exposure. Compared with the roughly 720-donor mean, donors in an Asian-associated ancestry cluster had fewer N-insertions in productive TCRs, according to a later genetic analysis. The 87-base-pair reads could not distinguish some IMGT-functional V segments, including TRBV6-2 and TRBV6-3, so those segments were excluded. It was suggested by the authors that the approach could potentially be generalized to other disease states and immunological phenotypes. An earlier analysis of around 600 of the donors showed that most TCR beta V segments appeared in productive rearrangements either about 87% or about 30% of the time, which broadly matched IMGT annotations. The presence/absence analyses assumed that sequencing depth was roughly uniform across donors, and that assumption may not be true. For the cohort, immune exposure information was limited to CMV serostatus. Because counts were too low, about 18 rarely observed V segments, including chromosome 9 orphons, were excluded from the earlier analysis of fewer than 650 of the donors. In a later genetic analysis, a missense DCLRE1C variant was associated with V-gene and J-gene trimming of TCR beta chains, and the association was replicated in an independent cohort. According to a later analysis, TCR association rates differed among HLA loci, with DRB1 alleles showing the most associated TCRs and HLA-C alleles showing the fewest.

In total, 600 or so healthy bone marrow donors made up the cohort. At the time of sampling, all cohort members were nominally healthy, though unrecorded immune exposures were likely present. The donor was CMV seronegative and belonged to the group of 350 to 400 seronegative cohort members. A peripheral blood sample was provided by each donor, and peripheral blood mononuclear cells were used for TCR beta sequencing. The Qiagen DNeasy Blood Extraction Kit was used to extract genomic DNA from the blood cell samples. In regard to this clone: Its antigen has not been determined. No base quality values were provided; no much bigger clone lies one nucleotide off.

V is cut by 3 bases and J by 7 bases, and the space between the germline ends is 12 bases. Sequences LNHDA (CDR1) and SQIVND (CDR2) are obtained from the germline V gene (reference sequence). The CDR3 starts with the cysteine, ends with the phenylalanine, and has 14 residues. CDR3 DNA only is kept here, 42 bases in frame from base 1. This TCR derives from a man aged 25-45 years in good health and CMV-seronegative. This chain is built from TRBV19 and TRBJ1-4; a tentative D match to TRBD1 spans 5 bases. The material sequenced was PBMCs. The CDR3: CASSMGRGGEKLFF. The nucleotides read TGTGCCAGTAGTATGGGAAGGGGCGGTGAAAAACTGTTTTTT.